This T cell receptor beta chain was captured in a study of glioma-infiltrating T cells after dendritic cell vaccination. As for time point: after dendritic cell vaccination, including at tumor progression/relapse. The repertoire was sequenced with immunoSEQ multiplex PCR; TCRdb's copy has only in-frame clones and lacks some. The table shows 90,000 to 140,000 clones, with about 90% occurring only once. V was pared by 5 bases and J by 4 bases, with 13 bases between. CDR1 is SGHAT, CDR2 FQDESV, per germline (reference sequence). The CDR3 runs to 14 residues. This rearrangement joins TRBV11-1 to TRBJ2-3; a weak D match, TRBD2 (5 bases). The source was blood, collected after dendritic cell vaccination. The source of this sequence is a human donor with glioblastoma. CDR3 sequence reads: CASSTDYAADTQYF. Written as DNA, the CDR3 is TGTGCCAGCAGCACCGACTACGCAGCAGATACGCAGTATTTT.